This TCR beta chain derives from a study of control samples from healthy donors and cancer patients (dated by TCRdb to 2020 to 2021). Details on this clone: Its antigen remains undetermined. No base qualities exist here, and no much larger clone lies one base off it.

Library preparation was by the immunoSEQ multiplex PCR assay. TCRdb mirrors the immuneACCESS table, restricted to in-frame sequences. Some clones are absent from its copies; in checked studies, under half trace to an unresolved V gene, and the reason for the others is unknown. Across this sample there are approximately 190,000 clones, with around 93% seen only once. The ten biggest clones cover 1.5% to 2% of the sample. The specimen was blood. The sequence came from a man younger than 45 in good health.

At the DNA level, the sequence is TGTGCCACCCGACAGGGGGAAGGCACTGAAGCTTTCTTT. Its protein reads: CATRQGEGTEAFF. The chain employs TRBV2 and TRBJ1-1, with TRBD1 identical over 9 junction bases. The CDR3, from cysteine to phenylalanine, totals 13 residues. The DNA shown is the 39-base CDR3, in frame from base 1. Trimming takes 10 bases off V and 4 bases off J; junction bases not matched to a gene: 7. The germline V gene encodes CDR1 SNHLY and CDR2 FYNNEI.